Below are 32 T cell receptor beta chains sequenced from a single sample in a study of somatic mutations in cytotoxic T cells in rheumatoid arthritis. Using immunoSEQ multiplex PCR, the repertoire was profiled, and TCRdb retains in-frame clones only, with some absent. This table holds about 20,000 clones, 75% to 90% found once. The sequencing input was CD8+ T cells sorted from blood. These receptors were collected from a woman in her 40s with rheumatoid arthritis.

J is TRBJ2-1 and V is TRBV9, with D perhaps TRBD1 (5 bases). Trimming left V 3 bases short and J 9 bases short, with 16 bases between. The CDR3 contains 14 residues. Germline CDR1 and CDR2: SGDLS and YYNGEE. DNA of the CDR3: TGTGCCAGCAGCGAACCCAGCCAGGGTCGTGAGCAGTTCTTC. It codes for CASSEPSQGREQFF.

The chain combines TRBV7-8 with TRBJ1-5; 7 bases match TRBD1. The V gene's germline CDR1 is SGHVS and CDR2 FQNEAQ. Unmatched junction bases numbered 12, after V lost 5 bases and J lost 5 bases. The CDR3 sequence is 16 residues long. The chain's CDR3 is CASSPRQGPQHQPQHF. The CDR3 nucleotides are TGTGCCAGCAGCCCACGACAGGGACCACAGCATCAGCCCCAGCATTTT.

V and J are TRBV4-1 and TRBJ2-7; D remains ambiguous. Trimming cost V 1 base and J 2 bases, with 9 bases left between them. The CDR3 sequence is 14 residues long. Germline lookup yields CDR1 MGHRA and CDR2 YSYEKL. The CDR3: CASSQARGAYEQYF. For the CDR3, the DNA is TGCGCCAGCAGCCAAGCTCGAGGAGCCTACGAGCAGTACTTC.

This clone was seen only a few times. The chain recombines TRBV10-1 with TRBJ1-2; D is unclear. Germline-derived CDR1 and CDR2 are WNHNN and SYGVQD (reference sequence). CDR3 length: 13 amino acids. V lost 4 bases to trimming and J lost 7 bases, with 13 bases between them. CDR3 bases: TGCGCCAGCAGTGGTTTCCCCTCGGGTGGCTACACCTTC. This sequence encodes CASSGFPSGGYTF.

The chain uses TRBV27 and TRBJ2-1, with D maybe TRBD1 (6 bases). The CDR3 runs 13 residues. Between the trimmed V and J ends, which lost 7 bases and 2 bases, there was a span of 9 bases. Looked up from germline, CDR1 is MNHEY and CDR2 is SMNVEV (reference sequence). DNA of the CDR3: TGTGCCAGCATGAGGGGGACCTACAATGAGCAGTTCTTC. As protein: CASMRGTYNEQFF.

The CDR3 nucleotides read TGCGCCAGCAGCACACCGGGACTAGCGGGGGGCAACACCGGGGAGCTGTTTTTT. This encodes CASSTPGLAGGNTGELFF. The rearrangement uses TRBV5-1 and TRBJ2-2, with 15 nucleotides matching TRBD2. Germline V lookup: CDR1 SGHRS, CDR2 YFSETQ. With V trimmed by 4 bases and J by 2 bases, 6 bases remained unmatched. The CDR3 spans 18 residues.

This chain uses TRBV4-2 with TRBJ1-2, with 7 bases fitting TRBD1. There are 15 residues in the CDR3. Germline loops: CDR1 LGHNA, CDR2 YNFKEQ. Trimming removed 3 bases from V and 3 bases from J; junction bases left unmatched: 7. This CDR3 reads CASSQATGTDYGYTF. In DNA form, the CDR3 reads TGTGCCAGCAGCCAGGCGACAGGGACCGACTATGGCTACACCTTC.

The chain combines TRBV29-1 with TRBJ1-1; a possible D gene is TRBD1 (5 bases). Deletions cut 4 bases from V and 7 bases from J, with 16 bases between. From germline, CDR1 is SQVTM and CDR2 ANQGSEA. The CDR3 length is 13 residues. CDR3 sequence (DNA): TGCAGCGTTGGGGGGGAGGCGGGAGTTGAAGCTTTCTTT. This sequence encodes CSVGGEAGVEAFF.

The chain joins TRBV4-1 to TRBJ2-1; TRBD2 agrees at 13 bases. The germline V gene encodes CDR1 MGHRA and CDR2 YSYEKL. There are 16 residues in the CDR3. The junction had 6 bases not matched to a gene; V was cut back by 2 bases and J by 8 bases. The CDR3 DNA follows: TGCGCCAGCAGCCAAATCAAACTAGCGGGAGGGGATGAGCAGTTCTTC. This encodes CASSQIKLAGGDEQFF.

This chain connects TRBV5-1 to TRBJ2-2; 8 bases line up with TRBD1. Germline assignment: CDR1 SGHRS and CDR2 YFSETQ. The CDR3 runs to 16 residues. V lost 3 bases and J lost 5; bases outside the gene matches: 9. CDR3 region: CASSSPRTGKTGELFF. CDR3 nucleotide sequence: TGCGCCAGCAGCTCTCCCAGGACAGGGAAGACCGGGGAGCTGTTTTTT.

The CDR3 region is CASSILGEGTEAFF. The DNA of the CDR3 is TGTGCCAGTAGTATCCTAGGGGAGGGTACTGAAGCTTTCTTT. The chain is built from TRBV19 and TRBJ1-1, with a weak D call TRBD1 (5 bases). Germline assignment: CDR1 LNHDA and CDR2 SQIVND (reference sequence). V was cut by 3 bases and J by 5 bases, with 13 bases left in between. The CDR3 length is 14 residues.

This rearrangement joins TRBV4-1 to TRBJ2-1; 8 positions agree with TRBD2. The germline CDR1 and CDR2 sequences are MGHRA and YSYEKL. CDR3 length equals 15 residues. The V gene end was trimmed by 2 bases and the J gene end by 2 bases; junction bases not matched to a gene: 2. The CDR3 sequence is CASSQFGGAYNEQFF. CDR3 nucleotide sequence: TGCGCCAGCAGCCAATTCGGGGGGGCCTACAATGAGCAGTTCTTC.

V usage is TRBV4-2 and J usage is TRBJ2-7, with 8 bases aligning to TRBD2. V lost 1 base, J lost 1 base, and 3 bases stayed unmatched. Per germline, CDR1 LGHNA and CDR2 YNFKEQ. The CDR3 length is 15 residues. The CDR3, as DNA: TGTGCCAGCAGCCAAGCCCTAGCGGGTTCCTACGAGCAGTACTTC. It is translated as CASSQALAGSYEQYF.

This clone was found once. The chain carries TRBV7-9 and TRBJ1-2, with a possible D match to TRBD1 (5 bases). CDR1 is SEHNR and CDR2 is FQNEAQ in the germline V gene (reference sequence). V lost 1 base, J lost 6 bases, and 9 bases lay in between. The length of the CDR3 is 13 residues. This CDR3 reads CASSLDPGHGYTF. CDR3 coding DNA: TGTGCCAGCAGCTTAGACCCAGGGCATGGCTACACCTTC. The whole variable domain, filled in from reference TRBV7-9 and TRBJ1-2, reads DTGVSQNPRHKITKRGQNVTFRCDPISEHNRLYWYRQTLGQGPEFLTYFQNEAQLEKSRLLSDRFSAERPKGSFSTLEIQRTEQGDSAMYLCASSLDPGHGYTFGSGTRLTVV.

The chain has TRBV9 and TRBJ1-6, with 7 bases aligning to TRBD1. CDR3 length: 13 amino acids. Looked up from germline, CDR1 is SGDLS and CDR2 is YYNGEE. Trimming at V came to 4 bases and at J to 7 bases, leaving 2 bases not matched to a gene. CDR3 bases: TGTGCCAGCAGCAAGGGGGCGAATTCACCCCTCCACTTT. Translated, it gives CASSKGANSPLHF.

The chain has TRBV14 and TRBJ2-6; D gene uncertain. This CDR3 region has 14 residues. The V and J ends lost 9 bases and 4 bases respectively, with 13 bases between them. CDR1 is SGHDN and CDR2 is FVKESK in the germline V gene. Here the CDR3 reads CASQPHEGANVLTF. The CDR3 DNA sequence: TGTGCCAGTCAACCACACGAAGGGGCCAACGTCCTGACTTTC.

CDR3 sequence reads: CASSITGIGEKLFF. The CDR3 DNA is TGTGCCAGTAGTATCACAGGGATCGGTGAAAAACTGTTTTTT. This chain joins TRBV19 and TRBJ1-4, with a possible D match to TRBD1 (6 bases). Trimming took off 3 bases at V and 7 bases at J, with 12 bases between the two ends. Germline CDR1 and CDR2: LNHDA and SQIVND (reference sequence). The CDR3 is made up of 14 amino acids.

The chain links TRBV15 to TRBJ2-1, with D possibly matching TRBD2 (6 bases). Deletions cut 3 bases from V and 6 bases from J, with 15 bases between. CDR1 LNHNV and CDR2 YYDKDF come from the germline V gene (reference sequence). The CDR3 loop spans 15 amino acids. The CDR3 loop reads CATSSRLGSSNEQFF. Here the CDR3 DNA reads TGTGCCACCAGCAGTCGACTAGGATCTAGCAATGAGCAGTTCTTC.

The chain employs TRBV2 and TRBJ2-7; D might be TRBD2 (6 bases). Germline V gives CDR1 SNHLY, CDR2 FYNNEI. The CDR3 spans 12 residues. Here the CDR3 DNA reads TGTGCTGTTACGGGGGTCGGAGGCGAGCAGTACTTC. Residues: CAVTGVGGEQYF.

This chain links TRBV19 with TRBJ2-6, with D unclear. The CDR3 runs to 18 residues. Trimming left V 6 bases short and J 0 bases short, with 18 bases between. Germline loops: CDR1 LNHDA, CDR2 SQIVND (reference sequence). CDR3 DNA: TGTGCCAGTAGCCCGGGTTTTGACTCTTTCTCTGGGGCCAACGTCCTGACTTTC. This translates into CASSPGFDSFSGANVLTF.

The gene calls are TRBV30 and TRBJ1-3, with D hard to call. Trimming pared 2 bases from V and 4 bases from J, leaving 12 bases between. There are 14 residues in the CDR3. Looked up from germline, CDR1 is GTSNPN and CDR2 is SVGIG (reference sequence). CDR3 residues: CAWSYGDTGNTIYF. The CDR3 nucleotides read TGTGCCTGGAGTTATGGTGACACAGGAAACACCATATATTTT.

The CDR3 loop is CASTIGGTNSPLHF. CDR3 DNA: TGTGCCAGCACAATCGGGGGAACCAATTCACCCCTCCACTTT. The chain combines TRBV6-1 with TRBJ1-6; tentative D call: TRBD1 (5 bases). The CDR3 spans 14 residues. From germline, CDR1 is MNHNS and CDR2 SASEGT. V gave up 7 bases and J gave up 7 bases, with 14 bases separating them.

V and J are TRBV27 and TRBJ2-1; 7 nucleotides agree with TRBD2. Germline assignment: CDR1 MNHEY and CDR2 SMNVEV (reference sequence). The CDR3 is made up of 15 amino acids. Trimming took 4 bases from V and 0 from J; bases not matched to a gene: 3. The CDR3 here is CASSWRGFSYNEQFF. In DNA, the CDR3 is TGTGCCAGCAGTTGGCGGGGGTTCTCCTACAATGAGCAGTTCTTC.

V and J are TRBV5-1 and TRBJ2-1; possibly TRBD2 for D (6 bases). This CDR3 has 13 residues. Trimming took off 4 bases at V and 4 bases at J, with 9 bases between the two ends. CDR1 and CDR2 (germline): SGHRS, YFSETQ. CDR3: CASSVREYNEQFF. The CDR3 coding sequence is TGCGCCAGCAGCGTCCGGGAGTACAATGAGCAGTTCTTC.

The chain carries TRBV19 and TRBJ2-3; TRBD2 matches at 7 bases. V shed 5 bases and J 3 bases; nucleotides not matched to a gene: 8. The CDR3 has 15 residues. Per the germline V gene, CDR1 is LNHDA and CDR2 is SQIVND (reference sequence). CDR3 residues: CASSLNSGLTDTQYF. The CDR3 DNA reads as TGTGCCAGTAGTCTAAATAGCGGGTTAACAGATACGCAGTATTTT.

The CDR3 coding sequence is TGTGCCAGCAGCAAGGGACAGGGGGCTTATGGCTACACCTTC. This codes for CASSKGQGAYGYTF. The chain couples TRBV27 to TRBJ1-2; 12 nucleotides match TRBD1. The germline CDR1 and CDR2 sequences are MNHEY and SMNVEV (reference sequence). V shed 6 bases and J 5 bases; nucleotides not matched to a gene: 4. The CDR3 sequence is 14 residues long.

The J gene is TRBJ1-2, the V gene TRBV11-2; D is possibly TRBD1 (6 bases). Deletions cut 3 bases from V and 4 bases from J, with 15 bases between. Germline V gene sequence: CDR1 SGHAT, CDR2 FQNNGV. CDR3 size: 15 residues. The CDR3 is CASSLGQGIIYGYTF. For the CDR3, the DNA is TGTGCCAGCAGCTTGGGTCAGGGGATCATCTATGGCTACACCTTC.

This chain links TRBV10-3 with TRBJ2-7; 11 bases are a match to TRBD2. The V segment lost 8 bases and the J segment 2 bases; nucleotides outside the gene matches: 2. Germline CDR1 reads ENHRY; CDR2 reads SYGVKD. The CDR3 loop spans 13 amino acids. CDR3 loop: CAIGTSGTYEQYF. The CDR3 region has the DNA TGTGCCATCGGGACTAGCGGAACCTACGAGCAGTACTTC.

The CDR3 spells CASSWGTGNEKLFF. The CDR3 DNA is TGTGCCAGCAGTTGGGGGACAGGGAATGAAAAACTGTTTTTT. This sequence joins TRBV27 and TRBJ1-4; 9 nucleotides agree with TRBD1. Germline V gene data show CDR1 as MNHEY and CDR2 as SMNVEV (reference sequence). This CDR3 is built from 14 residues. V lost 4 bases and J lost 5; bases outside the gene matches: 2.

The rearrangement joins TRBV2 to TRBJ1-1; TRBD1 aligns across 8 bases. Germline V lookup: CDR1 SNHLY, CDR2 FYNNEI. Trimming at V came to 7 bases and at J to 0 bases, leaving 10 bases not matched to a gene. The CDR3 consists of 16 residues. CDR3: CASTEQGVGMNTEAFF. CDR3 coding DNA: TGTGCCAGCACCGAACAGGGGGTGGGGATGAACACTGAAGCTTTCTTT.

The chain carries TRBV7-9 and TRBJ2-1, with 7 bases that match TRBD1. The CDR3 has 12 residues. J was trimmed by 9 bases and V by 6 bases; bases with no gene match: 5. Per the germline V gene, CDR1 is SEHNR and CDR2 is FQNEAQ (reference sequence). The DNA for the CDR3 is TGTGCCAGCAGTACAGGGGAAGGTGAGCAGTTCTTC. Protein sequence: CASSTGEGEQFF.

The CDR3 DNA reads as TGTGCCAGCAGTGCTTTACTAGCGGGGGGGCGCAATGAGCAGTTCTTC. The encoded protein is CASSALLAGGRNEQFF. The V and J genes are TRBV6-1 and TRBJ2-1; 13 bases fit TRBD2. CDR1 is MNHNS, CDR2 SASEGT, per germline. The CDR3 is 16 amino acids. V shed 4 bases and J 6 bases; nucleotides not matched to a gene: 6.